Given below is one T cell receptor (beta chain) in context. Its antigen is unknown. The sample holds no much larger clone one base away, and base qualities are not on file. The source of the sample is a study of siplizumab effects on memory and regulatory T cells (dated by TCRdb to about 2019). Regarding the study in general: The effect of the anti-CD2 antibody siplizumab on alloreactive T-cell subsets was examined in allogeneic mixed lymphocyte reactions constructed from human PBMCs. General findings and caveats noted by the study authors: About 80-96% of proliferating CD4+ or CD8+ clones could not be given a naive or memory phenotype. Sequences below about 10^-5 frequency were poorly captured, so only a minor fraction of alloreactive clones could be mapped to unstimulated subsets. Unstimulated naive T cells appeared to be more diverse than memory T cells, and naive cells seemed to make a substantial contribution to the alloresponse. The suppressive function of proliferating Tregs from siplizumab cultures was not functionally confirmed. Among mappable alloreactive CD4+ clones, the Treg-derived fraction averaged nearly 70% with siplizumab versus 26.9% in control reactions. Siplizumab significantly lowered the cumulative frequency of alloreactive sequences that could be traced to unstimulated CD4+ memory T cells.

Receptors were amplified or captured by the immunoSEQ multiplex PCR assay. Roughly 10^5 TCR templates per sample were assayed on the deep sequencing platform. Genomic DNA extracted from sorted T cells was used for TCRbeta CDR3 sequencing. Per the original workflow: The R programming language was used for the clonal analysis of the TCRbeta CDR3 data. Alloreactive CD4+ and CD8+ clones were identified by comparing unstimulated samples to CFSE-low samples taken after the reaction. Regulatory or non-regulatory origin of alloreactive CD4+ clones was assigned by matching sequences to the sorted unstimulated Treg and non-Treg repertoires. In its TCRdb copy, this immuneACCESS table keeps in-frame sequences only and misses some clones. Where compared with another copy, unresolved V genes explain less than half of these, and the others have no known cause. That table supplies the V and J calls and clone size; D and trimming were determined from the DNA. The sample table records fewer than 120,000 clones; roughly 92% of these occur just once. Approximately 1.2% of the sample rests with the top ten.

From a lookup of the germline V gene (reference sequence), CDR1 and CDR2 are DFQATT and SNEGSKA. Relative to germline, V is 6 bases shorter and J is 7 bases shorter, with 12 bases between their ends. The CDR3 runs 11 amino acids, cysteine and phenylalanine included. Only the CDR3 portion is preserved as DNA: 33 bases, with reading frame beginning at the first base. TCRbeta CDR3 sequencing was performed on sorted unstimulated T cells and on proliferating T cells recovered from mixed lymphocyte reactions. Fresh whole blood from about 10 HLA-typed healthy donors served as the source for isolating PBMCs.

This receptor chain uses TRBV20-1 and TRBJ1-1; the D gene lacks a confident call. The sequenced sample consisted of CD4+ T cells sorted from blood. The receptor comes from a human donor in good health. CDR3 reads: CSANSAHEAFF. The bases read TGCAGTGCCAACAGTGCTCATGAAGCTTTCTTT.